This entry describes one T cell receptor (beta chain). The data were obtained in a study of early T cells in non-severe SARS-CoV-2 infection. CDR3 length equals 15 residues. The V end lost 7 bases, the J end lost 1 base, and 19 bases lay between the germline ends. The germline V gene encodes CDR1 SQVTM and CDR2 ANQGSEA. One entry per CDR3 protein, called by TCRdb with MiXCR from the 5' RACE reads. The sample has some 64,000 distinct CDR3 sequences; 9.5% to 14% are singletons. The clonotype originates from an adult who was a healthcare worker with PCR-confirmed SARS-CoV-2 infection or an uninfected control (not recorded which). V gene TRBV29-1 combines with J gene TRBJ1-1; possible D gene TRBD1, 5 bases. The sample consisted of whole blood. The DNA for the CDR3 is TGCAGCGCCGCCCGCACAGGAGATCCGAACACTGAAGCTTTCTTT. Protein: CSAARTGDPNTEAFF.